These 16 T cell receptor beta chains were all obtained from the same sample, sequenced in a study of T cell responses to AZD1222 COVID-19 vaccine. TCRdb keeps only in-frame clones here, not all; method: immunoSEQ multiplex PCR. The table lists some 100,000 clones, approximately 91% of them singletons. The material sequenced was peripheral blood, taken on day 0 of AZD1222 vaccination. The receptors originated from an adult in good health.

This rearrangement joins TRBV6-5 to TRBJ1-2; D remains unclear. CDR1 and CDR2 from the germline V gene are MNHEY and SVGAGI. With 7 bases removed from V and 1 base from J, the gap between germline ends came to 13 bases. This CDR3 has 14 residues. CDR3 loop: CASKIGALNYGYTF. CDR3 nucleotide sequence: TGTGCCAGCAAAATTGGTGCACTTAACTATGGCTACACCTTC.

CDR3 residues: CAWSQTLRGGEQYF. The CDR3 DNA follows: TGTGCCTGGAGTCAGACTCTGCGCGGGGGAGAGCAGTACTTC. The rearrangement joins TRBV30 to TRBJ2-7, with 7 bases aligning to TRBD2. The CDR3 has 14 residues. Germline assignment: CDR1 GTSNPN and CDR2 SVGIG (reference sequence). The junction had 11 bases not matched to a gene; V was cut back by 2 bases and J by 7 bases.

The chain employs TRBV29-1 and TRBJ1-4, with D uncertain. Looked up from germline, CDR1 is SQVTM and CDR2 is ANQGSEA. V lost 7 bases and J lost 8, with 11 bases in between. CDR3 length: 11 residues. Here the CDR3 DNA reads TGCAGCGCTGGAAGGGAGGAAAAACTGTTTTTT. Protein product: CSAGREEKLFF.

The gene calls are TRBV2 and TRBJ1-5; D not resolved. This CDR3 has 12 amino acids. With 7 bases removed from V and 8 bases from J, the gap between germline ends came to 12 bases. CDR1 and CDR2 from the germline V gene are SNHLY and FYNNEI. The CDR3 DNA sequence: TGTGCCAGCAAGAGGTCCTCAAAGCCCCAGCATTTT. As protein: CASKRSSKPQHF. Complete variable domain (other parts from reference TRBV2 and TRBJ1-5): EPEVTQTPSHQVTQMGQEVILRCVPISNHLYFYWYRQILGQKVEFLVSFYNNEISEKSEIFDDQFSVERPDGSNFTLKIRSTKLEDSAMYFCASKRSSKPQHFGDGTRLSIL.

The chain employs TRBV11-1 and TRBJ2-5; D possibly corresponds to TRBD1 (6 bases). Germline CDR1 SGHAT, CDR2 FQDESV (reference sequence). The CDR3 spans 15 residues. Deletions cut 5 bases from V and 2 bases from J, with 15 bases between. CDR3 nucleotides: TGTGCCAGCAGCCCCCGGTTCGGACAGCAAGAGACCCAGTACTTC. This encodes CASSPRFGQQETQYF.

V is TRBV11-3 and J is TRBJ1-2; D is possibly TRBD1 (6 bases). CDR1 SGHNT and CDR2 YENEEA come from the germline V gene. The CDR3 sequence is 16 residues long. V lost 5 bases and J lost 2, with 18 bases in between. Here the CDR3 reads CASSRGAQGGNYGYTF. In DNA form, the CDR3 reads TGTGCCAGCAGCCGGGGGGCACAGGGAGGAAACTATGGCTACACCTTC.

The genes are TRBV4-1 and TRBJ1-2; D call uncertain. Trimming left V 1 base short and J 5 bases short, with 8 bases between. Germline CDR1 and CDR2: MGHRA and YSYEKL. This CDR3 spans 13 amino acids. Here the CDR3 reads CASSQVASYGYTF. The CDR3 region has the DNA TGCGCCAGCAGCCAAGTTGCGTCATATGGCTACACCTTC.

The V gene is TRBV7-9, the J gene TRBJ1-2; 9 nucleotides align to TRBD1. With 5 bases clipped from V and 6 bases from J, the junction kept 7 bases outside the gene matches. CDR3 length: 14 amino acids. From germline, CDR1 is SEHNR and CDR2 FQNEAQ (reference sequence). Here the CDR3 DNA reads TGTGCCAGCAGCCCAACCGGGACAGGGAATGGCTACACCTTC. Its translation is CASSPTGTGNGYTF.

The V gene is TRBV9, the J gene TRBJ1-1; D gene unclear. The germline gives CDR1 SGDLS, CDR2 YYNGEE. Between the trimmed V and J ends, which lost 0 bases and 4 bases, there was a span of 13 bases. This CDR3 is 15 amino acids long. The CDR3: CASSVGEGWATEAFF. The CDR3 DNA sequence: TGTGCCAGCAGCGTAGGGGAGGGTTGGGCCACTGAAGCTTTCTTT.

This sequence joins TRBV9 and TRBJ2-1; 8 nucleotides match TRBD2. Germline CDR1 and CDR2: SGDLS and YYNGEE. J lost 1 base, V lost 6 bases, and 6 bases had no gene match. The CDR3 loop spans 15 amino acids. The CDR3 nucleotides are TGTGCCAGCACCCGGGGGGGCAGTTCCTACAATGAGCAGTTCTTC. Translating it yields CASTRGGSSYNEQFF.

V usage is TRBV6-5 and J usage is TRBJ2-3, with D hard to call. CDR3 length: 13 amino acids. V was pared by 11 bases and J by 2 bases, with 14 bases between. From germline, CDR1 is MNHEY and CDR2 SVGAGI. The CDR3 reads CACDSLFTDTQYF. Here the CDR3 DNA reads TGTGCCTGTGATTCATTATTCACAGATACGCAGTATTTT.

V gene TRBV3-1 (or the pseudogene TRBV3-2) combines with J gene TRBJ2-3; no clear D gene. V gave up 4 bases and J gave up 2 bases, with 7 bases separating them. The CDR3 has 13 amino acids. The germline V gene encodes CDR1 LGHDT and CDR2 YNNKEL (reference sequence). The CDR3 is CASSPPNTDTQYF. In DNA, the CDR3 is TGTGCCAGCAGCCCGCCTAACACAGATACGCAGTATTTT.

This chain uses TRBV3-1 (or the pseudogene TRBV3-2) with TRBJ1-4; D is uncertain. CDR3 length: 16 amino acids. Deletions cut 1 base from V and 0 bases from J, with 9 bases between. From germline, CDR1 is LGHDT and CDR2 YNNKEL (reference sequence). The DNA of the CDR3 is TGTGCCAGCAGCCAAGGGTACGGTGCAACTAATGAAAAACTGTTTTTT. Its translation is CASSQGYGATNEKLFF.

The chain has TRBV4-1 and TRBJ2-5; perhaps TRBD1 as D (6 bases). Germline assignment: CDR1 MGHRA and CDR2 YSYEKL. This CDR3 is 16 amino acids long. Trimming cost V 1 base and J 9 bases, with 21 bases left between them. For the CDR3, the DNA is TGCGCCAGCAGCCAAGGAGGGACGACAGGTCTTTCGGCCCAGTACTTC. This gives the protein CASSQGGTTGLSAQYF.

V is TRBV6-1 and J is TRBJ1-5, with 11 positions matching TRBD1. After removal of 3 bases from V and 6 bases from J, the junction contained 4 bases not matched to a gene. The CDR3 runs to 15 residues. Per the germline V gene, CDR1 is MNHNS and CDR2 is SASEGT. The CDR3 DNA sequence: TGTGCCAGCAGTGAGGACAGGGGGCTTGCTCAGCCCCAGCATTTT. Protein: CASSEDRGLAQPQHF.

This chain connects TRBV6-5 to TRBJ1-2, with 9 bases aligning to TRBD1. Trimming removed 6 bases from V and 7 bases from J; junction bases left unmatched: 9. CDR3 length: 14 amino acids. Germline V gene sequence: CDR1 MNHEY, CDR2 SVGAGI. CDR3 sequence reads: CASSRWDRAGGYTF. In nucleotides, the CDR3 is TGTGCCAGCAGCCGTTGGGACAGGGCGGGTGGCTACACCTTC.